Shown below are 3 T cell receptor beta chains from a single sample sequenced in a study of blood T cell repertoires in COVID-19. Sequencing used immunoSEQ multiplex PCR; TCRdb keeps in-frame clones, though not all of them. Of tens of thousands of clones listed, around nine tenths are singletons. Material for sequencing was peripheral blood. The receptors originated from a man in his sixties with acute or convalescent COVID-19.

This clone came up a few times. The chain joins TRBV30 to TRBJ1-2; D gene ambiguous. The CDR3 loop spans 11 amino acids. The V and J ends lost 3 bases and 8 bases respectively, with 10 bases between them. Germline CDR1 is GTSNPN and CDR2 is SVGIG (reference sequence). The chain's CDR3 is CAWSGVRGYTF. The CDR3 DNA is TGTGCCTGGAGCGGGGTGAGGGGCTACACCTTC.

The chain employs TRBV6-5 and TRBJ2-1; maybe TRBD1 (7 bases). The CDR3 extends over 16 amino acids. CDR1 is MNHEY and CDR2 is SVGAGI in the germline V gene. V lost 0 bases to trimming and J lost 2 bases, with 11 bases between them. The CDR3: CASSYSEGQTYNEQFF. The CDR3 DNA sequence: TGTGCCAGCAGTTACTCGGAGGGACAGACCTACAATGAGCAGTTCTTC.

This clone came up a few times. The chain carries TRBV28 and TRBJ1-4, with D unresolved. This CDR3 spans 12 amino acids. Germline loops: CDR1 MDHEN, CDR2 SYDVKM. With 8 bases removed from V and 11 bases from J, the gap between germline ends came to 15 bases. The CDR3 sequence: CASSSAGYKLFF. In nucleotides, the CDR3 is TGTGCCAGCTCTAGCGCCGGTTACAAACTGTTTTTT.